This T cell receptor (beta chain) was observed in a study of cytomegalovirus exposure and HLA in healthy donors. Study results and limitations: Per published accounts, TCR beta sequences correctly predicted the HLA-A and HLA-B alleles of most subjects. The later analysis indicated that the majority of CMV-associated TCR beta chains appeared HLA-restricted.

Everyone who donated was a healthy bone marrow donor. Between the trimmed V and J ends, which lost 4 bases and 0 bases, there was a span of 12 bases. CDR1 and CDR2 (germline): SQVTM, ANQGSEA. This CDR3 has 14 amino acids. 60 Vbeta and 13 Jbeta primers were used in PCR. Using immunoSEQ multiplex PCR, the repertoire was profiled, and TCRdb retains in-frame clones only, with some absent. In the table there are 50,000 or so clones, about 69% of which are singletons. As to this clone: Its antigen remains unidentified.

The receptor was derived from a man aged 40-49 years in good health and CMV-seropositive. Sequenced input: PBMCs. The chain combines TRBV29-1 with TRBJ1-2, with D maybe TRBD1 (5 bases). In DNA form, the CDR3 reads TGCAGCGTTGGTCCTCGGGGGACTAACTATGGCTACACCTTC. Translating gives CSVGPRGTNYGYTF. Full variable domain (outside the CDR3, taken from reference TRBV29-1 and TRBJ1-2): SAVISQKPSRDICQRGTSLTIQCQVDSQVTMMFWYRQQPGQSLTLIATANQGSEATYESGFVIDKFPISRPNLTFSTLTVSNMSPEDSSIYLCSVGPRGTNYGYTFGSGTRLTVV.